These T cell receptor beta chains were read from a single sample in a study of graft-versus-host responses after intestinal transplantation. Here immunoSEQ multiplex PCR was the method, and the copy in TCRdb shows in-frame clones only, minus some. The sample contains under 5,000 clones, 55% to 80% of which appear only once. The specimen was ileum tissue, collected 1018 days after intestinal transplantation. The receptors derive from a human patient who received an intestinal transplant, so some T cells may come from the graft donor. The CDR3 runs from the conserved cysteine through the conserved F or W. The D gene is left open where the match is weak. Rows give clone size only sometimes, using once, few, many, or a class for an expanded clone.

len	d_gene	v_gene	j_gene	abundance	CDR3nt	CDR3aa
19	TRBD2	TRBV4-2	TRBJ2-1	-	TGTGCCAGCAGCCAAGACCCTAGCGGGAGGGCCAGTAGTTGGAATGAGCAGTTCTTC	CASSQDPSGRASSWNEQFF
16	TRBD2	TRBV5-4	TRBJ2-7	-	TGTGCCAGCAGCTCGGCCCTAGCGGGGGGTCTGAACGAGCAGTACTTC	CASSSALAGGLNEQYF
14	-	TRBV19	TRBJ1-5	-	TGTGCCAGTAGTTCCGGGTGGGGCAATCAGCCCCAGCATTTT	CASSSGWGNQPQHF
13	-	TRBV27	TRBJ1-2	-	TGTGCCAGCAGTTTTAACACGGGGGATGGCTACACCTTC	CASSFNTGDGYTF
12	-	TRBV28	TRBJ2-7	-	TGTGCCAGCAGTTTAACTGCATACGAGCAGTACTTC	CASSLTAYEQYF
15	-	TRBV6-1	TRBJ2-2	few	TGTGCCAGCACCCTAGGGACACCGAACACCGGGGAGCTGTTTTTT	CASTLGTPNTGELFF
10	-	TRBV6-6	TRBJ2-1	few	TGTGCCAGCGGCTACAATGAGCAGTTCTTC	CASGYNEQFF
14	-	TRBV6-4	TRBJ1-6	-	TGTGCCAGCAGTGACCAGGGAGGTGGTTCACCCCTCCACTTT	CASSDQGGGSPLHF
12	-	TRBV7-6	TRBJ2-1	few	TGTGCCAGCAGCTTACCGGGCAATGAGCAGTTCTTC	CASSLPGNEQFF
15	-	TRBV27	TRBJ2-1	-	TGTGCCAGCAGTCAAGATAGATCGGGGAACAATGAGCAGTTCTTC	CASSQDRSGNNEQFF
12	-	TRBV6-5	TRBJ2-1	-	TGTGCCACCAGACAGTCCTACAATGAGCAGTTCTTC	CATRQSYNEQFF
16	TRBD1	TRBV28	TRBJ1-1	-	TGTGCCAGCAGTCATGGGGGGACAGGGGGCAACACTGAAGCTTTCTTT	CASSHGGTGGNTEAFF
15	TRBD2	TRBV6-4	TRBJ2-1	-	TGTGCCAGCAGTGAACTAGCGGGAGGGAACAATGAGCAGTTCTTC	CASSELAGGNNEQFF
14	-	TRBV5-6	TRBJ2-5	-	TGTGCCAGCAGCTTGGTGGCAGACGAAGAGACCCAGTACTTC	CASSLVADEETQYF
16	-	TRBV5-1	TRBJ2-2	-	TGCGCCAGCAGCTTGGGAAATAGCCCGAACACCGGGGAGCTGTTTTTT	CASSLGNSPNTGELFF
13	TRBD1	TRBV15	TRBJ1-2	large	TGTGCCACCAGCACCGACAGGGTTGGAGGCTACACCTTC	CATSTDRVGGYTF
13	-	TRBV6-5	TRBJ2-7	-	TGTGCCAGCAGCCGCAAAGCCTCCTACGAGCAGTACTTC	CASSRKASYEQYF
17	-	TRBV7-2	TRBJ2-7	few	TGTGCCAGCAGCTTATCGAGGTCAGGGGCCACCTCCTACGAGCAGTACTTC	CASSLSRSGATSYEQYF